This TCR beta chain is drawn from a study of cytomegalovirus exposure and HLA in healthy donors. Regarding the study as a whole: Of the V segments, some could not be distinguished, including TRBV6-2 and TRBV6-3, and were excluded. Solely CMV serostatus was available to characterize immune exposure.

The PCR employed 60 Vbeta primers together with 13 Jbeta primers. Repertoires were generated with immunoSEQ multiplex PCR, while TCRdb's copy carries only in-frame clones and drops some. The sample has more than 110,000 clones; roughly three quarters are singletons. A note on this clone: Its matching antigen is unknown.

There are 15 residues in the CDR3. Germline CDR1 is SGHRS and CDR2 is YFSETQ. Between the trimmed V and J ends, which lost 0 bases and 6 bases, there was a span of 10 bases. The chain is built from TRBV5-1 and TRBJ1-6; no clear D. This TCR was recovered from a female donor in good health and CMV-seronegative. Sequencing input: PBMCs. The CDR3 sequence: CASSLVGSGNSPLHF. The CDR3 region has the DNA TGCGCCAGCAGCTTGGTAGGGAGTGGTAATTCACCCCTCCACTTT. Full variable domain (missing parts from reference TRBV5-1 and TRBJ1-6): KAGVTQTPRYLIKTRGQQVTLSCSPISGHRSVSWYQQTPGQGLQFLFEYFSETQRNKGNFPGRFSGRQFSNSRSEMNVSTLELGDSALYLCASSLVGSGNSPLHFGNGTRLTVT.